A single sample gave rise to the 15 T cell receptor beta chains below, sequenced in a study of OX40 agonist ivuxolimab in advanced cancers. Libraries were built with the immunoSEQ multiplex PCR assay. The source is immuneACCESS, and TCRdb retained only in-frame sequences with V and J called. Part of the clones is not carried over; for the studies checked, unresolved V genes explain less than half of this, and the remainder is unexplained. This sample is represented by 60,000 to 80,000 clones; around 90% of them were singletons. The ten largest clones take up over 0.35% of the sample. The sequencing here drew on CD4+ or CD8+ T cells sorted from blood, taken in a trial of the OX40 agonist ivuxolimab. These receptors were obtained from an adult with an advanced solid tumor such as melanoma, head and neck, liver or kidney cancer.

V usage is TRBV18 and J usage is TRBJ2-7, with 9 bases identical to TRBD1. After removal of 5 bases from V and 1 base from J, the junction contained 18 bases not matched to a gene. The CDR3 length is 19 residues. Germline V gene lookup returns CDR1 KGHSH and CDR2 LQKENI. CDR3 nucleotides: TGTGCCAGCTCATTTAGGGACAGGGCAAGAGGAACGAGATCCTACGAGCAGTACTTC. Its translation is CASSFRDRARGTRSYEQYF.

In its sample, this clone was seen a few times. The V and J genes are TRBV6-1 and TRBJ1-2; D is undetermined. This CDR3 has 12 amino acids. Germline V CDR1 and CDR2: MNHNS, SASEGT. Trimming left V 1 base short and J 7 bases short, with 7 bases between. CDR3 sequence reads: CASSEEWSGYTF. CDR3 nucleotides: TGTGCCAGCAGTGAAGAGTGGTCTGGCTACACCTTC.

The chain has TRBV5-1 and TRBJ2-7; 9 bases match TRBD1. Losses at the gene ends were 0 bases for V and 1 base for J; bases not matched to a gene: 2. This CDR3 region has 15 residues. Germline assignment: CDR1 SGHRS and CDR2 YFSETQ. Here the CDR3 reads CASSLGGQGSYEQYF. CDR3 nucleotides: TGCGCCAGCAGCTTGGGCGGACAGGGGTCCTACGAGCAGTACTTC.

The chain carries TRBV11-3 and TRBJ2-7; D not certain. Germline V CDR1 and CDR2: SGHNT, YENEEA. The V gene lost 4 bases and the J gene lost 3 bases, with 10 bases spanning the gap. The CDR3 consists of 13 residues. CDR3 loop: CASSSQQIYEQYF. The CDR3 DNA sequence: TGTGCCAGCAGCTCCCAGCAAATCTACGAGCAGTACTTC.

The rearrangement uses TRBV7-9 and TRBJ2-7, with unresolved D. Germline-derived CDR1 and CDR2 are SEHNR and FQNEAQ (reference sequence). V was cut by 4 bases and J by 0 bases, with 13 bases left in between. The CDR3 is made up of 15 amino acids. CDR3 in amino acids: CASSSPLRSSYEQYF. The CDR3 DNA is TGTGCCAGCAGCTCGCCGTTGCGCAGCTCCTACGAGCAGTACTTC.

Here the CDR3 reads CASSLAGGRAYEQYF. CDR3 sequence (DNA): TGTGCCAGCAGCTTGGCTGGGGGGAGGGCCTACGAGCAGTACTTC. The chain uses TRBV5-4 and TRBJ2-7; 7 bases line up with TRBD2. This CDR3 comprises 15 residues. With V trimmed by 0 bases and J by 2 bases, 5 bases remained unmatched. From germline, CDR1 is SGHNT and CDR2 YYREEE (reference sequence).

V usage is TRBV7-6 and J usage is TRBJ2-7, with 7 bases identical to TRBD1. The CDR3 contains 13 residues. J gave up 4 bases and V 3 bases, and 3 bases lay outside the gene matches. Germline CDR1 reads SGHVS; CDR2 reads FNYEAQ. The DNA of the CDR3 is TGTGCCAGCAGCTTTGACAGGGTTTACGAGCAGTACTTC. Translated: CASSFDRVYEQYF.

This chain connects TRBV6-5 to TRBJ1-5; 7 bases align to TRBD1. The V gene's germline CDR1 is MNHEY and CDR2 SVGAGI. The V and J ends lost 1 base and 4 bases, in that order; junction bases with no gene match: 7. There are 16 residues in the CDR3. CDR3 DNA sequence: TGTGCCAGCAGTTACTACCCGTTACAGGGGAATCAGCCCCAGCATTTT. Its protein product is CASSYYPLQGNQPQHF.

The chain combines TRBV6-5 with TRBJ1-5; weak D call: TRBD1 (5 bases). The CDR3 spans 15 residues. Trimming pared 5 bases from V and 0 bases from J, leaving 11 bases between. Germline V gene sequence: CDR1 MNHEY, CDR2 SVGAGI. CDR3 residues: CASSLWGDSNQPQHF. CDR3 coding DNA: TGTGCCAGCAGTCTATGGGGCGATAGCAATCAGCCCCAGCATTTT.

The chain employs TRBV5-1 and TRBJ2-7; 12 nucleotides agree with TRBD2. CDR1 SGHRS and CDR2 YFSETQ come from the germline V gene. The CDR3 is 16 residues long. V shed 4 bases and J 3 bases; nucleotides not matched to a gene: 8. This chain's CDR3 is CASSPLGLAGIYEQYF. For the CDR3, the DNA is TGCGCCAGCAGCCCACTCGGACTAGCGGGAATCTACGAGCAGTACTTC.

The V gene is TRBV7-8, the J gene TRBJ1-1; unclear D gene. V was shortened by 2 bases and J by 1 base, with 5 bases between the two germline ends. This CDR3 spans 13 amino acids. Looked up from germline, CDR1 is SGHVS and CDR2 is FQNEAQ. The CDR3 here is CASSLQQNTEAFF. The CDR3 DNA reads as TGTGCCAGCAGCTTACAACAGAACACTGAAGCTTTCTTT.

The CDR3 DNA reads TGTGCCAGCTCACCACTAGCGGGAGCGGGCAAAAACATTCAGTACTTC. It specifies CASSPLAGAGKNIQYF. This chain links TRBV18 with TRBJ2-4, with 9 bases aligning to TRBD2. V shed 1 base, J shed 3 bases, and the junction held 4 bases outside the gene matches. Germline CDR1 is KGHSH and CDR2 is LQKENI. The CDR3 length is 16 residues.

The J gene is TRBJ2-5, the V gene TRBV19, with D possibly matching TRBD1 (6 bases). With the DNA end fitting TRBJ2-7 better, the J assignment may be wrong. Per germline, CDR1 LNHDA and CDR2 SQIVND (reference sequence). The CDR3 runs to 14 residues. CDR3: CASSMRGTSYEQYF. CDR3 bases: TGTGCCAGTAGTATGAGGGGGACGTCTTACGAGCAGTACTTC.

This chain links TRBV10-3 with TRBJ1-5; maybe TRBD1 (6 bases). CDR3 size: 16 residues. Germline lookup yields CDR1 ENHRY and CDR2 SYGVKD. Between the trimmed V and J ends, which lost 6 bases and 6 bases, there was a span of 21 bases. The CDR3 DNA follows: TGTGCCATCAGCCCCGATACGGGGGGCGCGGGTCAGCCCCAGCATTTT. Protein product: CAISPDTGGAGQPQHF.

The chain uses TRBV30 and TRBJ1-6; a weak D match, TRBD1 (6 bases). The germline V gene encodes CDR1 GTSNPN and CDR2 SVGIG (reference sequence). V shed 6 bases and J shed 4 bases, with 10 bases lying between them. The CDR3 is 13 residues long. The CDR3 DNA is TGTGCCTGTGAGGGGGGATATAATTCACCCCTCCACTTT. Its protein is CACEGGYNSPLHF.